This paragraph reports one T cell receptor (beta chain). TCRdb passed the 5' RACE reads through MiXCR, listing each CDR3 protein once. Among some 300,000 distinct CDR3 sequences listed, more than 20% were seen once. The sample belongs to a study of CD8 T cells in ankylosing spondylitis. V lost 4 bases and J 4 bases, leaving 13 bases between the germline ends. The CDR3 spans 13 residues. Germline lookup yields CDR1 DFQATT and CDR2 SNEGSKA (reference sequence). Sequencing input: blood, either unsorted or a sorted T cell fraction (not recorded which). This clonotype was sampled from a female donor with ankylosing spondylitis or in good health (not recorded which). The V gene is TRBV20-1, the J gene TRBJ1-1; tentatively, D is TRBD1 (6 bases). The CDR3 reads CSAKGGSFTEAFF. CDR3 nucleotide sequence: TGCAGTGCTAAGGGGGGGTCGTTCACTGAAGCTTTCTTT.